Listed below are T cell receptor beta chains from one sample, sequenced in a study of blood T cell repertoires in COVID-19. Generated by immunoSEQ multiplex PCR, the TCRdb table keeps only in-frame clones and is missing some. The sample contains roughly 80,000 clones, about 85% of which appear only once. The source material was peripheral blood. The source of these receptors is a man aged 60 to 69 with active or convalescent COVID-19. Each CDR3 is given with its conserved first and last residue. A D gene is named only where the DNA matches it firmly. Where a row states a size, it is once, few, many or the class of an expanded clone; other rows omit it.

V: TRBV4-1
D: .
J: TRBJ1-3
size: .
length: 15
DNA: TGCGCCAGCAGCTCCTCGACGGGCTCTGGAAACACCATATATTTT
CDR3: CASSSSTGSGNTIYF

V: TRBV3-1/TRBV3-2
D: .
J: TRBJ1-6
size: .
length: 13
DNA: TGTGCCAGCAGCCAGTACTCAGGGGCACCCCTCCACTTT
CDR3: CASSQYSGAPLHF

V: TRBV6-5
D: TRBD1
J: TRBJ1-2
size: .
length: 14
DNA: TGTGCCAGCAGTTACTCGGGACAGGGCTATGGCTACACCTTC
CDR3: CASSYSGQGYGYTF

V: TRBV6-2/TRBV6-3
D: TRBD1
J: TRBJ1-5
size: few
length: 15
DNA: TGTGCCAGCAGTCCCCAGGGGGTAAGCAATCAGCCCCAGCATTTT
CDR3: CASSPQGVSNQPQHF

V: TRBV24-1
D: .
J: TRBJ2-1
size: .
length: 17
DNA: TGTGCCACCAGTGATTCCCGGGGGGCGGGGGAAGACAATGAGCAGTTCTTC
CDR3: CATSDSRGAGEDNEQFF

V: TRBV2
D: .
J: TRBJ1-6
size: .
length: 15
DNA: TGTGCCAGCAAGAGGGGTAGGGAGGGTAATTCACCCCTCCACTTT
CDR3: CASKRGREGNSPLHF

V: TRBV11-2
D: .
J: TRBJ1-1
size: few
length: 16
DNA: TGTGCCAGCAGCTTAGGAGTCGGGGTCCTGAACACTGAAGCTTTCTTT
CDR3: CASSLGVGVLNTEAFF

V: TRBV4-2
D: .
J: TRBJ2-7
size: .
length: 20
DNA: TGTGCCAGCAGCCAAGAAGGTTCCGTGGCAGGCCACTCTCCGCTCTACGAGCAGTACTTC
CDR3: CASSQEGSVAGHSPLYEQYF

V: TRBV18
D: TRBD2
J: TRBJ2-3
size: .
length: 19
DNA: TGTGCCAGCTCACCGCCAAGCCGGACTAGCGGGGGCAGCACAGATACGCAGTATTTT
CDR3: CASSPPSRTSGGSTDTQYF

V: TRBV11-2
D: TRBD2
J: TRBJ2-1
size: .
length: 15
DNA: TGTGCCAGCAGCTTGGCTAGCGGGGGATGGAATGAGCAGTTCTTC
CDR3: CASSLASGGWNEQFF

V: TRBV5-1
D: .
J: TRBJ2-3
size: .
length: 17
DNA: TGCGCCAGCAGCCAGATTGAACGGGACATCGGTCGGGATACGCAGTATTTT
CDR3: CASSQIERDIGRDTQYF

V: TRBV11-1
D: TRBD1
J: TRBJ2-1
size: .
length: 17
DNA: TGTGCCAGCAGCTTAGCGAGAGGGGGCTCTGTCTACAATGAGCAGTTCTTC
CDR3: CASSLARGGSVYNEQFF

V: TRBV10-3
D: .
J: TRBJ1-1
size: .
length: 14
DNA: TGTGCCAGCCGTCCCGGGACAAAAAACACTGAAGCTTTCTTT
CDR3: CASRPGTKNTEAFF

V: TRBV19
D: .
J: TRBJ2-3
size: .
length: 15
DNA: TGTGCCAGTAGTGTCCGACTAGGATCCACAGATACGCAGTATTTT
CDR3: CASSVRLGSTDTQYF

V: TRBV7-2
D: .
J: TRBJ1-2
size: .
length: 15
DNA: TGTGCCAGCAGCTCCCCCTTTTTACAGGGCGGTGGCTACACCTTC
CDR3: CASSSPFLQGGGYTF

V: TRBV2
D: TRBD1
J: TRBJ1-4
size: .
length: 14
DNA: TGTGCCAGCAGGAACAGGGGGCTAGGTGAAAAACTGTTTTTT
CDR3: CASRNRGLGEKLFF

V: TRBV5-8
D: .
J: TRBJ1-1
size: .
length: 17
DNA: TGTGCCAGCAGCTTGGACCCCCTGACACATATGAACACTGAAGCTTTCTTT
CDR3: CASSLDPLTHMNTEAFF

V: TRBV5-8
D: .
J: TRBJ2-2
size: .
length: 13
DNA: TGTGCCAGCCGGACTTTTGAGACCGGGGAGCTGTTTTTT
CDR3: CASRTFETGELFF

V: TRBV19
D: .
J: TRBJ2-3
size: .
length: 17
DNA: TGTGCCAGTAGTACCCCCGGAGGGAGTCCTAGCACAGATACGCAGTATTTT
CDR3: CASSTPGGSPSTDTQYF

V: TRBV2
D: TRBD1
J: TRBJ2-7
size: .
length: 13
DNA: TGTGCCAGCAGTTCGGACAGGGCTTACGAGCAGTACTTC
CDR3: CASSSDRAYEQYF

V: TRBV30
D: .
J: TRBJ2-5
size: .
length: 14
DNA: TGTGCCTGGAGGCGGGGAAGGTACCAAGAGACCCAGTACTTC
CDR3: CAWRRGRYQETQYF

V: TRBV5-1
D: TRBD2
J: TRBJ2-7
size: .
length: 13
DNA: TGCGCCAGCAGCTTGATCGCGGGGGTCGAGCAGTACTTC
CDR3: CASSLIAGVEQYF

V: TRBV5-5
D: .
J: TRBJ1-5
size: .
length: 15
DNA: TGTGCCAGCAGCCCCTACTGGCAGGATAATCAGCCCCAGCATTTT
CDR3: CASSPYWQDNQPQHF

V: TRBV4-1
D: TRBD1
J: TRBJ2-5
size: .
length: 16
DNA: TGCGCCAGCAGCCGATCCGGGACAGGGAATGGAGAGACCCAGTACTTC
CDR3: CASSRSGTGNGETQYF

V: TRBV12-2
D: .
J: TRBJ2-7
size: .
length: 20
DNA: TGTGCAAGTCGCTTGCGCGATGAACTATCCGACAGGGACAGCTCCTACGAGCAGTACTTC
CDR3: CASRLRDELSDRDSSYEQYF

V: TRBV7-9
D: TRBD2
J: TRBJ2-1
size: .
length: 15
DNA: TGTGCCAGCAGCTTTAGCGGGCGTTCCTACAATGAGCAGTTCTTC
CDR3: CASSFSGRSYNEQFF

V: TRBV6-5
D: TRBD1
J: TRBJ2-5
size: .
length: 15
DNA: TGTGCCAGCAGTTACTTTGGGACAGGTGGAGAGACCCAGTACTTC
CDR3: CASSYFGTGGETQYF

V: TRBV29-1
D: TRBD1
J: TRBJ1-5
size: .
length: 13
DNA: TGCAGCGACCCGACAGGGGAGAATCAGCCCCAGCATTTT
CDR3: CSDPTGENQPQHF

V: TRBV9
D: .
J: TRBJ1-4
size: .
length: 14
DNA: TGTGCCAGCAGCGTCGGACAGAGTAATGAAAAACTGTTTTTT
CDR3: CASSVGQSNEKLFF

V: TRBV10-3
D: TRBD1
J: TRBJ1-3
size: .
length: 14
DNA: TGTGCCATCAGTGAGGGACAGGGGTTGGACACCATATATTTT
CDR3: CAISEGQGLDTIYF

V: TRBV11-2
D: TRBD2
J: TRBJ2-3
size: .
length: 16
DNA: TGTGCCAGCAGCACAATAGCGGGGGGCCCCACAGATACGCAGTATTTT
CDR3: CASSTIAGGPTDTQYF

V: TRBV4-3
D: .
J: TRBJ1-1
size: .
length: 13
DNA: TGCGCCAGCAGCCTCCAGGAGGACACTGAAGCTTTCTTT
CDR3: CASSLQEDTEAFF

V: TRBV5-1
D: .
J: TRBJ2-7
size: .
length: 15
DNA: TGCGCCAGCAGCTACCGAGGACAGGGAGGGTACGAGCAGTACTTC
CDR3: CASSYRGQGGYEQYF

V: TRBV6-5
D: .
J: TRBJ1-2
size: .
length: 15
DNA: TGTGCCAGCAGTTACACGACAGGCGGGAGCTATGGCTACACCTTC
CDR3: CASSYTTGGSYGYTF

V: TRBV7-2
D: TRBD2
J: TRBJ2-5
size: .
length: 15
DNA: TGTGCCAGCAGCCATAAAGCGGGGGAGAGCGAGACCCAGTACTTC
CDR3: CASSHKAGESETQYF

V: TRBV30
D: .
J: TRBJ2-2
size: .
length: 17
DNA: TGTGCCTGGAACCCCCACCCAACGGGGGCGAACACCGGGGAGCTGTTTTTT
CDR3: CAWNPHPTGANTGELFF

V: TRBV12-3/TRBV12-4
D: .
J: TRBJ2-3
size: .
length: 13
DNA: TGTGCCAGCAGCATACGGGTCACAGATACGCAGTATTTT
CDR3: CASSIRVTDTQYF

V: TRBV9
D: TRBD2
J: TRBJ2-1
size: once
length: 18
DNA: TGTGCCAGCAGCGTAGGGGCTAGCGGGGGCCTCTCCTACAATGAGCAGTTCTTC
CDR3: CASSVGASGGLSYNEQFF

V: TRBV7-9
D: .
J: TRBJ1-2
size: .
length: 13
DNA: TGTGCCAGCAGCTCTACCCATGGTAGTGGCTACACCTTC
CDR3: CASSSTHGSGYTF

V: TRBV7-2
D: TRBD1
J: TRBJ1-6
size: once
length: 16
DNA: TGTGCCAGCAGCTCCCGACAGGGGGCCTATAATTCACCCCTCCACTTT
CDR3: CASSSRQGAYNSPLHF

V: TRBV6-5
D: .
J: TRBJ2-1
size: .
length: 13
DNA: TGTGCCAGCAGTCGGGGGACGATCAATGAGCAGTTCTTC
CDR3: CASSRGTINEQFF

V: TRBV6-6
D: .
J: TRBJ1-4
size: .
length: 14
DNA: TGTGCCAGCACCAGAGACAGGATTGAGGAAAAACTGTTTTTT
CDR3: CASTRDRIEEKLFF

V: TRBV4-2
D: .
J: TRBJ2-2
size: few
length: 18
DNA: TGTGCCAGCAGCCAAGTTGAGGGGGGGCCCACGAACACCGGGGAGCTGTTTTTT
CDR3: CASSQVEGGPTNTGELFF

V: TRBV6-5
D: .
J: TRBJ1-6
size: .
length: 15
DNA: TGTGCCAGCAGTTACCGGGGGGAGAGTAATTCACCCCTCCACTTT
CDR3: CASSYRGESNSPLHF

V: TRBV7-9
D: TRBD1
J: TRBJ1-2
size: few
length: 14
DNA: TGTGCCAGCAGCTTAGAAGGGACAGGGGCCGGCTACACCTTC
CDR3: CASSLEGTGAGYTF

V: TRBV30
D: .
J: TRBJ1-1
size: .
length: 15
DNA: TGTGCCTGGAGTGGGGGCAGCTTCATGAACACTGAAGCTTTCTTT
CDR3: CAWSGGSFMNTEAFF

V: TRBV7-9
D: TRBD2
J: TRBJ2-5
size: .
length: 16
DNA: TGTGCCAGCAGCGAACCCGGGACTAGCGGGGTAGGGACCCAGTACTTC
CDR3: CASSEPGTSGVGTQYF

V: TRBV5-1
D: TRBD1
J: TRBJ2-7
size: .
length: 15
DNA: TGCGCCAGCAGCCCACAGGGGACAGTAACCTACGAGCAGTACTTC
CDR3: CASSPQGTVTYEQYF

V: TRBV14
D: TRBD1
J: TRBJ2-1
size: .
length: 16
DNA: TGTGCCAGCAGCCGCTATACCGGGACAGGGATGAGAGAGCAGTTCTTC
CDR3: CASSRYTGTGMREQFF

V: TRBV7-2
D: TRBD2
J: TRBJ2-5
size: .
length: 16
DNA: TGTGCCAGCAGCTTAACTAGCGGGGGGGCGGTGGAGACCCAGTACTTC
CDR3: CASSLTSGGAVETQYF

V: TRBV6-2/TRBV6-3
D: TRBD2
J: TRBJ2-1
size: .
length: 16
DNA: TGTGCCAGCAGTGACCCTAGCGGGGGGCGAGAGAATGAGCAGTTCTTC
CDR3: CASSDPSGGRENEQFF

V: TRBV28
D: TRBD2
J: TRBJ2-3
size: .
length: 15
DNA: TGTGCCAGCACTGCCGCGGGGGGGCAGGGAGATACGCAGTATTTT
CDR3: CASTAAGGQGDTQYF